The T cell receptor beta chain described here comes from a study of T cells in Graves' hyperthyroidism and ophthalmopathy. Study results and caveats: A 13 V-J signature model discriminated ophthalmopathy versus stable hyperthyroidism.

In its sample, this clonotype was seen many times. What it binds is unknown. One end of the junction varies from germline; a read error may be responsible. The authors deemed Graves' hyperthyroidism stable absent ophthalmopathy progression within 18 months. The CDR3 length is 13 residues. Germline V gives CDR1 SGHRS, CDR2 YFSETQ. RNA transcripts gave rise to amplified TCR beta CDR3 regions. HTBI primers were used for first-round RT-PCR of the TCR CDR3. TCRdb called the multiplex PCR reads again in MiXCR, with one record for every CDR3 protein. The repertoire holds around 690,000 distinct CDR3 sequences, with 17% as singletons.

The chain carries TRBV5-1 and TRBJ1-1, with no clear D. The sequenced material came from blood. The clonotype comes from a man between 45 and 60 years old with Graves' hyperthyroidism. CDR3 nucleotides: TGTGCCAGCAGTTTGGAATCTAACACTGAAGCTTTCTTT. This sequence encodes CASSLESNTEAFF. The full variable domain, rest sourced from reference TRBV5-1 and TRBJ1-1, is KAGVTQTPRYLIKTRGQQVTLSCSPISGHRSVSWYQQTPGQGLQFLFEYFSETQRNKGNFPGRFSGRQFSNSRSEMNVSTLELGDSALYLCASSLESNTEAFFGQGTRLTVV.